This T cell receptor delta chain was documented in a study of γδ T cells in repeated Plasmodium falciparum infection. TCRdb re-called clones from the multiplex PCR reads via CATT. The sample carries about 93,000 delta-chain clones, 0.75% to 1% recorded once. Bulk repertoires came from Vgamma9/Vdelta2+ or Vdelta2-negative gammadelta T cells flow-sorted from PBMC. As concerns this clone: TCRdb assigns this DNA the protein of a much larger clone, which departs from its translation at residue 3; this likely reflects a read error, and the protein shown comes from translating the DNA.

The germline gives CDR1 TSWWSYY, CDR2 QGS. The CDR3 totals 17 residues. Input material: gamma-delta T cells from blood. The J gene is TRDJ1, the V gene TRDV1; 9 bases are a match to TRDD3. No J gene was available from TCRdb, and it was assigned here by a germline match of the DNA. The receptor comes from a pool of human donors (malaria-infected and uninfected, not separated). In DNA form, the CDR3 reads TGTGCTCCTGGGGAGCCTCCTGGGGGATTGGGACCAGCTAAACTCATCTTT. Translated: CAPGEPPGGLGPAKLIF.